These T cell receptor beta chains were read from a single sample in a study of CD8 T cell repertoires and HIV-1 epitope variants. Libraries were prepared by immunoSEQ multiplex PCR; TCRdb keeps only in-frame clonotypes and omits some of them. This sample carries 5,700 or so clones, about 65% of them seen once, and the ten largest clones take more than 40%. No antigen has been assigned to these receptors. Sequencing was carried out using cultured CD8+ T cells derived from PBMCs. These receptors were obtained from a male donor with HIV. CDR3s include the opening cysteine and the closing phenylalanine or tryptophan. A D gene is named only where the DNA matches it firmly.

V gene: TRBV19
D gene: -
J gene: TRBJ1-1
CDR3 DNA: TGTGCCAGTAGTATAGACGTTACCGGGACAATGAACACTGAAGCTTTCTTT
CDR3 protein: CASSIDVTGTMNTEAFF

V gene: TRBV30
D gene: TRBD1
J gene: TRBJ1-2
CDR3 DNA: TGTGCCTGGAGTGTACTGTCAGGGGGAGATGGCTACACCTTC
CDR3 protein: CAWSVLSGGDGYTF

V gene: TRBV4-2
D gene: -
J gene: TRBJ1-1
CDR3 DNA: TGTGCCAGCAGCCAAGACTGGGGCACTGAAGCTTTCTTT
CDR3 protein: CASSQDWGTEAFF

V gene: TRBV27
D gene: -
J gene: TRBJ1-6
CDR3 DNA: TGTGCCAGCAGTTTATCAGGGGGTCCCTTGAATTCACCCCTCCACTTT
CDR3 protein: CASSLSGGPLNSPLHF

V gene: TRBV11-2
D gene: -
J gene: TRBJ1-5
CDR3 DNA: TGTGCCAGCAGCTTAGATAAATTTCAGCCCCAGCATTTT
CDR3 protein: CASSLDKFQPQHF

V gene: TRBV9
D gene: -
J gene: TRBJ2-2
CDR3 DNA: TGTGCCAGCAGCTCAGGGGGGGACACCGGGGAGCTGTTTTTT
CDR3 protein: CASSSGGDTGELFF

V gene: TRBV6-6
D gene: TRBD2
J gene: TRBJ2-3
CDR3 DNA: TGTGCCAGCAGTTACTCGGGTAGCGGGGGCACAGATACGCAGTATTTT
CDR3 protein: CASSYSGSGGTDTQYF

V gene: TRBV10-2
D gene: TRBD1
J gene: TRBJ2-1
CDR3 DNA: TGCGCCAGCAACAGGGGGGTTGAGCAGTTCTTC
CDR3 protein: CASNRGVEQFF

V gene: TRBV10-3
D gene: TRBD1
J gene: TRBJ2-7
CDR3 DNA: TGTGCCATCAGTAAGACCTCCGGGACAGGGAGCGAGCAGTACTTC
CDR3 protein: CAISKTSGTGSEQYF

V gene: TRBV7-2
D gene: TRBD2
J gene: TRBJ2-5
CDR3 DNA: TGTGCCAGCAGCCGACAGGGACTAGCGGACCAAGAGACCCAGTACTTC
CDR3 protein: CASSRQGLADQETQYF

V gene: TRBV9
D gene: -
J gene: TRBJ2-2
CDR3 DNA: TGTGCCAGCAGTCAACCAAGACGGACACAGAACACCGGGGAGCTGTTTTTT
CDR3 protein: CASSQPRRTQNTGELFF

V gene: TRBV27
D gene: TRBD1
J gene: TRBJ1-2
CDR3 DNA: TGTGCCAGCAGCCCGGACAGGGTAGGGAACTATGGCTACACCTTC
CDR3 protein: CASSPDRVGNYGYTF

V gene: TRBV29-1
D gene: -
J gene: TRBJ1-1
CDR3 DNA: TGCAGCGCATCCCTGACAGATATGAACACTGAAGCTTTCTTT
CDR3 protein: CSASLTDMNTEAFF